These 24 T cell receptor beta chains were sequenced from one sample in a study of Graves' ophthalmopathy and Graves' hyperthyroidism. The authors amplified TCR beta CDR3 regions, and they did so from RNA transcripts for repertoire sequencing. Second-round multiplex PCR came after a first-round RT-PCR that employed HTBI primers. TCRdb recomputed calls from the multiplex PCR reads with MiXCR, one row per CDR3 protein. The sample carries 300,000 to 400,000 distinct CDR3 sequences, about 18% recorded once. The specimen was peripheral blood. The source is an adult woman with stable Graves' hyperthyroidism.

This rearrangement joins TRBV28 to TRBJ1-1; D remains ambiguous. The CDR3 extends over 16 amino acids. V shed 6 bases and J shed 0 bases, with 17 bases lying between them. CDR1 is MDHEN, CDR2 SYDVKM, per germline. Here the CDR3 reads CASSSTFRGVNTEAFF. The CDR3 nucleotides read TGTGCCAGCAGCTCAACCTTCCGGGGAGTGAACACTGAAGCTTTCTTT.

This clonotype was detected many times. The chain has TRBV2 and TRBJ2-7, with unresolved D. Between the trimmed V and J ends, which lost 4 bases and 2 bases, there was a span of 12 bases. The CDR3 totals 14 residues. Germline CDR1 is SNHLY and CDR2 is FYNNEI. CDR3 in DNA: TGTGCCAGCAGTGTCCGGCAGAACACCTACGAGCAGTACTTC. This gives the protein CASSVRQNTYEQYF.

This clonotype was recorded a few times. An end of the junction differs from the germline gene, which may be a read error. The J gene is TRBJ2-7, the V gene TRBV5-1; D could derive from TRBD1 or TRBD2 (6 bases each). Germline values: CDR1 SGHRS, CDR2 YFSETQ. This CDR3 comprises 16 residues. CDR3 in amino acids: CASALGGPSLSYEQCF. As DNA, the CDR3 is TGCGCCAGCGCCTTAGGGGGGCCCTCACTCTCCTACGAGCAGTGCTTC. Full variable domain (outside the CDR3, taken from reference TRBV5-1 and TRBJ2-7): KAGVTQTPRYLIKTRGQQVTLSCSPISGHRSVSWYQQTPGQGLQFLFEYFSETQRNKGNFPGRFSGRQFSNSRSEMNVSTLELGDSALYLCASALGGPSLSYEQCFGPGTRLTVT.

This clonotype was found many times. The chain uses TRBV12-3 or TRBV12-4 and TRBJ2-5; D unresolved. V dropped 3 bases and J dropped 2 bases, with 10 bases sitting between them. CDR3 length: 14 residues. CDR3 amino acids: CASSLVGIQETQYF. The DNA of the CDR3 is TGTGCCAGCAGTTTGGTGGGAATTCAAGAGACCCAGTACTTC.

This clonotype occurred many times. The chain links TRBV5-1 to TRBJ1-1; tentative D call: TRBD1 (6 bases). Germline CDR1 and CDR2: SGHRS and YFSETQ. This CDR3 contains 15 residues. The ends were cut back, 0 bases at V and 1 base at J, with 10 bases in the middle. CDR3 amino acids: CASSLALDRNTEAFF. The DNA for the CDR3 is TGCGCCAGCAGCTTGGCACTGGACAGGAACACTGAAGCTTTCTTT.

This clonotype was recorded many times. The J gene is TRBJ1-5, the V gene TRBV2; D remains unclear. Germline-derived CDR1 and CDR2 are SNHLY and FYNNEI. The germline V and J ends were trimmed by 2 bases and 7 bases, with 12 bases remaining between them. The CDR3 totals 14 residues. This CDR3 is CASSEWTSWQPQHF. CDR3 DNA: TGTGCCAGCAGTGAATGGACCAGCTGGCAGCCCCAGCATTTT.

In this sample, this clonotype turned up many times. The rearrangement joins TRBV7-2 to TRBJ2-5; 8 bases match TRBD2. CDR1 and CDR2 from the germline V gene are SGHTA and FQGNSA. V lost 2 bases and J lost 2; bases outside the gene matches: 4. The CDR3 extends over 15 amino acids. The CDR3 loop is CASSLTGTRQETQYF. In nucleotides, the CDR3 is TGTGCCAGCAGCTTAACCGGGACTAGACAAGAGACCCAGTACTTC.

This chain connects TRBV12-3 or TRBV12-4 to TRBJ2-7; 8 bases line up with TRBD1. The ends lost 5 bases at V and 3 bases at J; junction bases unmatched: 18. This CDR3 contains 18 residues. This chain's CDR3 is CASSPRRDRNNLYYEQYF. CDR3 in DNA: TGTGCCAGCAGTCCTCGCCGGGACAGGAACAACCTATACTACGAGCAGTACTTC.

In the case of this clonotype: A much larger clone differs from this one at a single base, so this may be a read error. This chain connects TRBV19 to TRBJ2-2; 9 nucleotides align to TRBD2. The CDR3 runs 15 residues. Germline V lookup: CDR1 LNHDA, CDR2 SQIVND (reference sequence). The CDR3 coding sequence is TGTGCCAGTAATGGCGGGGGGGTTCGCACCGGGGAGCTGTGTTTT. This encodes CASNGGGVRTGELCF.

This rearrangement joins TRBV6-1 to TRBJ1-5; 9 bases align to TRBD1. V dropped 2 bases and J dropped 6; count of bases not matched to a gene: 5. This CDR3 comprises 15 residues. Germline CDR1 and CDR2: MNHNS and SASEGT. DNA of the CDR3: TGTGCCAGCAGTGAAATAGGGACAGGGTTTCAGCCCCAGCATTTT. It translates to CASSEIGTGFQPQHF.

The sample holds many counts of this clonotype. In DNA form, the CDR3 reads TGTGCCAGCAGTTTAAGGCTCTACGAGCAGTACTTC. It is translated as CASSLRLYEQYF. The chain recombines TRBV12-3 or TRBV12-4 with TRBJ2-7; D is ambiguous. V was trimmed by 2 bases and J by 3 bases, leaving 5 bases between them. The CDR3 runs 12 residues.

The rearrangement uses TRBV4-1 and TRBJ1-6; 7 bases agree with TRBD1. CDR3 length equals 16 residues. V shed 1 base and J 9 bases; nucleotides not matched to a gene: 9. Per the germline V gene, CDR1 is MGHRA and CDR2 is YSYEKL. The CDR3 nucleotides are TGCGCCAGCAGCCAAGGACAGGGCGGCCGAGGTTCACCCCTCCACTTT. The encoded protein is CASSQGQGGRGSPLHF.

This clonotype was counted at least ten times. This chain uses TRBV6-2 or TRBV6-3 with TRBJ1-1; 11 bases line up with TRBD1. Per germline, CDR1 MNHEY and CDR2 SVGEGT. Trimming cost V 8 bases and J 6 bases; bases outside gene matches: 5. CDR3 length: 13 residues. CDR3 nucleotide sequence: TGTGCCAGCGGAGGACAGGGGGCCTCTGAAGCTTTCTTT. This encodes CASGGQGASEAFF.

A few counts support this clonotype. The V gene is TRBV7-2, the J gene TRBJ2-5, with 8 positions matching TRBD2. The CDR3 consists of 15 residues. Trimming took 3 bases from V and 3 from J; bases not matched to a gene: 6. CDR1 and CDR2 from the germline V gene are SGHTA and FQGNSA. The CDR3 region is CASSFGGRSKETQYF. CDR3 nucleotide sequence: TGTGCCAGCAGCTTTGGCGGGAGGTCAAAAGAGACCCAGTACTTC.

There are many counts of this clonotype. The V call is TRBV12-3 or TRBV12-4, the J call TRBJ1-5, with D hard to call. The CDR3 has 12 residues. Deletions cut 6 bases from V and 4 bases from J, with 7 bases between. CDR3 protein: CASSLTNQPQHF. The CDR3 DNA reads as TGTGCCAGCAGCCTGACAAATCAGCCCCAGCATTTT.

Notes on this clonotype: A much larger clone differs by one base, so this may be a read error. No conserved phenylalanine or tryptophan is present at the end of the CDR3, so a read error is the likely explanation. This CDR3 reads CSARLSPLAGGTYEQYY. The CDR3 DNA is TGCAGTGCTAGACTCAGCCCTCTAGCGGGAGGTACCTACGAGCAGTACTAC. This chain uses TRBV20-1 with TRBJ2-7, with 11 bases aligning to TRBD2. V lost 2 bases to trimming and J lost 2 bases; unmatched junction nucleotides: 11. The CDR3 is 17 amino acids. Germline V gene lookup returns CDR1 DFQATT and CDR2 SNEGSKA (reference sequence).

The sample holds many counts of this clonotype. The chain recombines TRBV7-9 with TRBJ2-7; TRBD2 matches 7 bases. CDR1 and CDR2 from the germline V gene are SEHNR and FQNEAQ (reference sequence). The J segment lost 3 bases and the V segment lost 3 bases, leaving 8 bases of the junction unmatched. The CDR3 totals 15 residues. CDR3 nucleotide sequence: TGTGCCAGCAGCTTGTCTAGCGGAAGACTCTACGAGCAGTACTTC. Translating it yields CASSLSSGRLYEQYF. The full variable domain, rest sourced from reference TRBV7-9 and TRBJ2-7, is DTGVSQNPRHKITKRGQNVTFRCDPISEHNRLYWYRQTLGQGPEFLTYFQNEAQLEKSRLLSDRFSAERPKGSFSTLEIQRTEQGDSAMYLCASSLSSGRLYEQYFGPGTRLTVT.

This clonotype was observed at least ten times. The chain joins TRBV10-3 to TRBJ1-2; the D gene is possibly TRBD1 (6 bases). From germline, CDR1 is ENHRY and CDR2 SYGVKD. Trimming pared 2 bases from V and 4 bases from J, leaving 11 bases between. The CDR3 is made up of 14 amino acids. CDR3 region: CAISEGQTFYGYTF. In DNA form, the CDR3 reads TGTGCCATCAGTGAGGGACAGACATTCTATGGCTACACCTTC.

In its sample, this clonotype was seen a few times. The conserved closing phenylalanine or tryptophan is absent in this CDR3, likely reflecting a read error. The V gene is TRBV7-2, the J gene TRBJ2-4, with a weak D call TRBD2 (5 bases). The germline V and J ends were trimmed by 4 bases and 1 base, with 5 bases remaining between them. CDR1 SGHTA and CDR2 FQGNSA come from the germline V gene. The CDR3 loop spans 13 amino acids. The CDR3, as DNA: TGTGCCAGCAGCTCGGGGGCCAAAAACATTCAGTACCTC. This gives the protein CASSSGAKNIQYL.

Remarks on this clonotype: At one boundary the junction diverges from the germline segment, which might be a read error. The CDR3, as DNA: TGTGCCAGCAGTTACAGCGACTGGACTAGCTACTCCGGGGATCTGTTTTTT. It encodes CASSYSDWTSYSGDLFF. The chain carries TRBV6-5 and TRBJ2-2, with 8 bases aligning to TRBD2. Germline CDR1 and CDR2: MNHEY and SVGAGI. CDR3 size: 17 residues.

The chain combines TRBV20-1 with TRBJ2-2; D is possibly TRBD2 (5 bases). CDR3 length: 17 amino acids. CDR1 is DFQATT and CDR2 is SNEGSKA in the germline V gene (reference sequence). V lost 0 bases and J lost 0, with 14 bases in between. The DNA of the CDR3 is TGCAGTGCTAGAGATCTCCTAGCTCTGGCGAACACCGGGGAGCTGTTTTTT. Protein: CSARDLLALANTGELFF.

This clonotype was recorded many times. This sequence joins TRBV7-2 and TRBJ2-5, with D uncertain. Germline-derived CDR1 and CDR2 are SGHTA and FQGNSA. This CDR3 is 15 amino acids long. The germline V and J ends were trimmed by 1 base and 2 bases, with 11 bases remaining between them. The CDR3 region is CASSLVVGIQETQYF. The DNA for the CDR3 is TGTGCCAGCAGCTTAGTAGTCGGAATTCAAGAGACCCAGTACTTC.

This clonotype was seen many times. This chain connects TRBV28 to TRBJ2-7; D remains ambiguous. The CDR3 spans 17 residues. Germline V lookup: CDR1 MDHEN, CDR2 SYDVKM. V was trimmed by 5 bases and J by 5 bases, leaving 25 bases between them. The CDR3: CASSLPYWPAPPNEQYF. Here the CDR3 DNA reads TGTGCCAGCAGTCTTCCTTATTGGCCAGCTCCTCCAAACGAGCAGTACTTC.

This clonotype was counted ten times or more. The gene calls are TRBV6-1 and TRBJ1-5; tentative D call: TRBD1 (6 bases). Germline loops: CDR1 MNHNS, CDR2 SASEGT. Trimming stripped 4 bases from V and 4 bases from J, with 14 bases between. CDR3 size: 15 residues. CDR3 sequence: CASSVSGGANQPQHF. CDR3 DNA sequence: TGTGCCAGCAGTGTTTCGGGGGGCGCAAATCAGCCCCAGCATTTT.